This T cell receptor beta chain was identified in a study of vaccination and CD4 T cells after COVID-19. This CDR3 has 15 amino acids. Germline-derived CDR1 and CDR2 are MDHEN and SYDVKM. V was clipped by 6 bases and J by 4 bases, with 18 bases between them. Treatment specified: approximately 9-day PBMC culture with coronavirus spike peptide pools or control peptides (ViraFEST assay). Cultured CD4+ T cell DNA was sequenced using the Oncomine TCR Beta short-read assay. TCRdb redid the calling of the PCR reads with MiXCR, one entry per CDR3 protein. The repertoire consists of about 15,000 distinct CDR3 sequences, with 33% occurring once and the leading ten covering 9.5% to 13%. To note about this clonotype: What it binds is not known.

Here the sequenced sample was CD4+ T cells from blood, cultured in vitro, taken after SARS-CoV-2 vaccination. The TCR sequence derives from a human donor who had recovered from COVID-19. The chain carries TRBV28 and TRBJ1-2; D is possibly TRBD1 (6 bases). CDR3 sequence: CASRGGSQGSYGYTF. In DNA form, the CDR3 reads TGTGCCAGCAGAGGGGGGTCGCAGGGCTCCTATGGCTACACCTTC.